This TCR beta chain was profiled in a study of T cell clonotyping in hematopoietic cell transplantation. Study results and limitations: CD4 and CD8 repertoire contributions could not be separated without sorting. At the given depth, recipient repertoires were over 95% de novo clonotypes.

For this clone: The antigen is undetermined.

After removal of 2 bases from V and 8 bases from J, the junction contained 21 bases not matched to a gene. The V gene's germline CDR1 is SGHVS and CDR2 FNYEAQ. CDR3 length equals 19 residues. Some clones are missing from TCRdb's copy, which holds only in-frame ones; the method was immunoSEQ multiplex PCR. This table holds several thousand clones, approximately 90% found once. This material consisted of PBMCs, taken 100 days after allogeneic stem cell transplant. This rearrangement joins TRBV7-6 to TRBJ1-2, with 9 positions matching TRBD1. This receptor was obtained from a male patient aged 50 to 60 who had an allogeneic stem cell transplant from a related donor, so the T cells may come from the graft donor. Some clones in this sample may be carry-over from other donors' samples. The CDR3 bases are TGTGCCAGCAGCTTACGGTCCCTCTTATTAGACAGGGGGTCCTTCGGCTACACCTTC. It codes for CASSLRSLLLDRGSFGYTF. Filled out from reference TRBV7-6 and TRBJ1-2, the complete variable domain reads GAGVSQSPRYKVTKRGQDVALRCDPISGHVSLYWYRQALGQGPEFLTYFNYEAQQDKSGLPNDRFSAERPEGSISTLTIQRTEQRDSAMYRCASSLRSLLLDRGSFGYTFGSGTRLTVV.